Below, 25 T cell receptor beta chains from the same sample are listed, as sequenced in a study of T cells after yellow fever vaccination. TCRdb reprocessed the 5' RACE reads via MiXCR and lists one record per CDR3 protein. In the table there are 100,000 to 150,000 distinct CDR3 sequences, nearly 15% of which are singletons. The material was CD8+ T cells sorted from PBMCs, obtained 5 days after the yellow fever booster vaccination. These TCRs come from a man aged 18 to 30 who received the YFV17D yellow fever vaccine.

This chain joins TRBV5-1 and TRBJ2-7; no definite D call. The CDR3 is 14 amino acids. Germline V gene sequence: CDR1 SGHRS, CDR2 YFSETQ. Between the trimmed V and J ends, which lost 0 bases and 0 bases, there was a span of 7 bases. CDR3 in DNA: TGCGCCAGCAGCTTGGGAGCAAACTCCTACGAGCAGTACTTC. It yields the protein CASSLGANSYEQYF.

The chain combines TRBV7-3 with TRBJ2-1; no definite D call. CDR3 length: 11 residues. Germline CDR1 and CDR2: SGHTA and FQGTGA. The V end lost 2 bases, the J end lost 12 bases, and 8 bases lay between the germline ends. The CDR3 DNA reads as TGTGCCAGCAGCTTAGGGCCGGCGCAGTTCTTC. Protein product: CASSLGPAQFF.

This sequence joins TRBV7-3 and TRBJ2-3, with D perhaps matching TRBD1 or TRBD2 (5 bases each). CDR1 is SGHTA and CDR2 is FQGTGA in the germline V gene. This CDR3 is built from 16 residues. V was clipped by 5 bases and J by 2 bases, with 17 bases between them. This chain's CDR3 is CASSPDGGGYTDTQYF. The CDR3 DNA follows: TGTGCCAGCAGCCCCGATGGTGGGGGTTACACAGATACGCAGTATTTT.

The chain combines TRBV28 with TRBJ2-5; no reliable D call. Per the germline V gene, CDR1 is MDHEN and CDR2 is SYDVKM. This CDR3 has 12 amino acids. Trimming left V 7 bases short and J 3 bases short, with 9 bases between. In nucleotides, the CDR3 is TGTGCCAGCATAGGAGAAGAAGAGACCCAGTACTTC. Encoded protein: CASIGEEETQYF.

This clonotype has a count of ten or more. J is TRBJ2-7 and V is TRBV5-1; 8 bases are shared with TRBD1. The germline V gene encodes CDR1 SGHRS and CDR2 YFSETQ. This CDR3 spans 15 amino acids. The ends lost 0 bases at V and 5 bases at J; junction bases unmatched: 7. The CDR3 reads CASSLGTRGHDEQYF. CDR3 coding DNA: TGCGCCAGCAGCTTGGGGACCAGGGGGCACGACGAGCAGTACTTC.

This clonotype was seen only a few times. This chain links TRBV12-3 or TRBV12-4 with TRBJ2-3, with a weak D call TRBD2 (6 bases). This CDR3 has 14 amino acids. Trimming removed 7 bases from V and 9 bases from J, with 20 bases in between. The CDR3 is CASNRGLSLGTQYF. DNA of the CDR3: TGTGCCAGCAACCGGGGACTTTCCCTGGGGACGCAGTATTTT.

V gene TRBV7-9 combines with J gene TRBJ1-2; 10 bases are a match to TRBD1. Germline CDR1 reads SEHNR; CDR2 reads FQNEAQ (reference sequence). This CDR3 region has 15 residues. The ends lost 1 base at V and 8 bases at J; junction bases unmatched: 7. In DNA, the CDR3 is TGTGCCAGCAGCTTAGGGACAGGGGGTCCCGCCGGCTACACCTTC. This sequence encodes CASSLGTGGPAGYTF.

This clonotype was observed a few times. The chain combines TRBV2 with TRBJ1-5; TRBD1 agrees at 8 bases. V lost 6 bases and J lost 2; bases outside the gene matches: 6. This CDR3 has 15 amino acids. Germline-derived CDR1 and CDR2 are SNHLY and FYNNEI. CDR3 sequence (DNA): TGTGCCAGCAGAGGACAGGGTGGTCGCAATCAGCCCCAGCATTTT. It is translated as CASRGQGGRNQPQHF.

This clonotype was seen more than once but under ten times. V and J are TRBV21-1 and TRBJ2-4; TRBD2 is the table's D call and was not checked against the DNA. TRBV21-1 is noted as a pseudogene. The CDR3 contains 17 residues. CDR3: CASTPRLAGDLEDIQYF. The CDR3 DNA is TGTGCCAGCACCCCCCGGTTAGCGGGGGACCTCGAAGACATTCAGTACTTC.

This clonotype has only a few counts. The chain carries TRBV4-1 and TRBJ2-1; D is unclear. The CDR3 loop spans 13 amino acids. V lost 0 bases, J lost 6 bases, and 6 bases lay in between. From germline, CDR1 is MGHRA and CDR2 YSYEKL. CDR3: CASSQEDGNEQFF. CDR3 nucleotides: TGCGCCAGCAGCCAAGAGGACGGCAATGAGCAGTTCTTC.

The chain is built from TRBV7-8 and TRBJ2-1; TRBD2 agrees at 9 bases. The CDR3 is 15 amino acids. Germline lookup yields CDR1 SGHVS and CDR2 FQNEAQ. V was clipped by 2 bases and J by 7 bases; unmatched bases: 6. The CDR3 DNA reads TGTGCCAGCAGCTTATCTGGCGGGGGGGCAAATGAGCAGTTCTTC. Encoded protein: CASSLSGGGANEQFF.

Only a few counts were recorded for this clonotype. The rearrangement links TRBV5-1 to TRBJ1-2, with TRBD1 identical over 7 bases. The germline gives CDR1 SGHRS, CDR2 YFSETQ. Unmatched junction bases numbered 11, after V lost 5 bases and J lost 7 bases. This CDR3 contains 14 residues. The CDR3 nucleotides read TGCGCCAGCAGTCGAAACTCTGGACAGGCTGGCTACACCTTC. It codes for CASSRNSGQAGYTF.

This clonotype showed up just a few times. The chain combines TRBV6-5 with TRBJ2-7; the D gene is possibly TRBD1 (6 bases). The CDR3 consists of 13 residues. With 6 bases removed from V and 6 bases from J, the gap between germline ends came to 15 bases. Germline-derived CDR1 and CDR2 are MNHEY and SVGAGI. CDR3 sequence reads: CASRAAGVREQYV. DNA for the CDR3: TGTGCCAGCAGGGCAGCAGGGGTCCGCGAGCAGTACGTC.

The DNA of the CDR3 is TGTGCCAGCGCGGATTCGGGGACAGCCTACAATGAGCAGTTCTTC. Translated: CASADSGTAYNEQFF. The rearrangement links TRBV18 to TRBJ2-1, with TRBD1 matching 7 bases. The CDR3 has 15 amino acids. The J segment lost 2 bases and the V segment lost 8 bases, leaving 9 bases of the junction unmatched. Germline V lookup: CDR1 KGHSH, CDR2 LQKENI.

This clonotype appeared a few times. The chain carries TRBV27 and TRBJ2-3, with 8 bases lining up with TRBD2. The CDR3 loop spans 17 amino acids. Per germline, CDR1 MNHEY and CDR2 SMNVEV (reference sequence). Unmatched junction bases numbered 10, after V lost 2 bases and J lost 3 bases. The CDR3 spells CASSLVLGGGQTDTQYF. For the CDR3, the DNA is TGTGCCAGCAGTTTAGTACTCGGGGGGGGCCAAACAGATACGCAGTATTTT.

V and J are TRBV7-9 and TRBJ2-3; 8 bases agree with TRBD2. Trimming at V came to 8 bases and at J to 5 bases, leaving 6 bases not matched to a gene. CDR1 and CDR2 from the germline V gene are SEHNR and FQNEAQ (reference sequence). The CDR3 has 13 amino acids. CDR3 bases: TGTGCCAGCGAGGCGGGGGGTGAAGATACGCAGTATTTT. It codes for CASEAGGEDTQYF.

This chain uses TRBV29-1 with TRBJ2-1, with D perhaps matching TRBD2 (5 bases). This CDR3 spans 16 amino acids. Germline lookup yields CDR1 SQVTM and CDR2 ANQGSEA. The V and J ends lost 0 bases and 5 bases respectively, with 17 bases between them. The CDR3 coding sequence is TGCAGCGTTGAAGAAGGTCCAGCGGTTGGGAACAATGAGCAGTTCTTC. Its translation: CSVEEGPAVGNNEQFF.

This clonotype was picked up a small number of times. The chain employs TRBV19 and TRBJ2-1; the D gene is possibly TRBD2 (5 bases). The length of the CDR3 is 12 residues. Trimming left V 2 bases short and J 8 bases short, with 7 bases between. Germline V gives CDR1 LNHDA, CDR2 SQIVND (reference sequence). CDR3 coding DNA: TGTGCCAGTAGTATATACGGGGATGAGCAGTTCTTC. The encoded protein is CASSIYGDEQFF.

The CDR3 here is CASSATVEAPDTQYF. The CDR3 nucleotides are TGTGCCAGCAGTGCGACTGTAGAAGCCCCAGATACGCAGTATTTT. This sequence joins TRBV12-3 or TRBV12-4 and TRBJ2-3; D gene uncertain. The CDR3 totals 15 residues. Trimming pared 5 bases from V and 4 bases from J, leaving 16 bases between.

This clonotype was found a few times. The chain employs TRBV6-2 or TRBV6-3 and TRBJ2-7, with D perhaps matching TRBD1 (6 bases). This CDR3 region has 13 residues. With 7 bases removed from V and 3 bases from J, the gap between germline ends came to 13 bases. Per the germline V gene, CDR1 is MNHEY and CDR2 is SVGEGT. The DNA of the CDR3 is TGTGCCAGCAAACGGACAGAGAACTACGAGCAGTACTTC. Translated: CASKRTENYEQYF.

The chain is built from TRBV20-1 and TRBJ2-3, with 7 nucleotides matching TRBD1. Germline trimming cut 0 bases from V and 11 bases from J; bases unmatched to any gene: 8. The CDR3 loop spans 13 amino acids. Germline V gene sequence: CDR1 DFQATT, CDR2 SNEGSKA (reference sequence). The CDR3 spells CSARELKGAGQYF. The CDR3 bases are TGCAGTGCTAGAGAGTTAAAGGGGGCAGGGCAGTATTTT.

The rearrangement uses TRBV7-2 and TRBJ1-2; D is uncertain. Germline assignment: CDR1 SGHTA and CDR2 FQGNSA. CDR3 length: 13 residues. Trimming removed 7 bases from V and 5 bases from J, with 14 bases in between. CDR3 sequence: CASTQSERYGYTF. For the CDR3, the DNA is TGTGCCAGCACCCAATCCGAGCGATATGGCTACACCTTC.

In this sample, this clonotype turned up a few times. The chain uses TRBV7-9 and TRBJ1-2; unclear D gene. The CDR3 is made up of 14 amino acids. The V gene lost 8 bases and the J gene lost 0 bases, with 13 bases spanning the gap. Per germline, CDR1 SEHNR and CDR2 FQNEAQ (reference sequence). CDR3 amino acids: CASASYSPNYGYTF. The CDR3 bases are TGTGCCAGCGCCTCCTATTCCCCTAACTATGGCTACACCTTC.

This clonotype came up a few times. The V and J genes are TRBV6-2 or TRBV6-3 and TRBJ2-1; 8 bases agree with TRBD2. Unmatched junction bases numbered 9, after V lost 6 bases and J lost 5 bases. Germline CDR1 reads MNHEY; CDR2 reads SVGEGT. This CDR3 comprises 15 residues. The CDR3 reads CASRPWRGANNEQFF. Here the CDR3 DNA reads TGTGCCAGCAGGCCATGGCGGGGGGCCAACAATGAGCAGTTCTTC.

The V call is TRBV15, the J call TRBJ1-5; D call uncertain. CDR1 is LNHNV and CDR2 is YYDKDF in the germline V gene (reference sequence). The CDR3 is made up of 14 amino acids. The V end lost 3 bases, the J end lost 1 base, and 7 bases lay between the germline ends. CDR3 DNA: TGTGCCACCAGCAGCTTCGGGAGCAATCAGCCCCAGCATTTT. Residues: CATSSFGSNQPQHF.